A single TCR beta chain is shown here with its context. The data were taken from a study of OX40 agonist ivuxolimab in advanced cancers. Clones were read by immunoSEQ multiplex PCR, and TCRdb kept only the in-frame ones, dropping some. The sample consists of some 45,000 clones, roughly 90% of them appearing once. The source material was CD4+ or CD8+ T cells sorted from blood, sampled in a trial of the OX40 agonist ivuxolimab. This clonotype was sampled from an adult with an advanced solid tumor such as melanoma, head and neck, liver or kidney cancer.

The CDR3 protein is CASSMGFKQGYTEAFF. The DNA for the CDR3 is TGTGCCAGTAGTATGGGGTTTAAACAGGGCTACACTGAAGCTTTCTTT. The chain couples TRBV19 to TRBJ1-1; D perhaps matches TRBD1 (6 bases). Germline lookup yields CDR1 LNHDA and CDR2 SQIVND (reference sequence). The CDR3 is 16 residues long. V lost 3 bases and J 3 bases, leaving 17 bases between the germline ends.